These T cell receptor beta chains were read from a single sample in a study of control samples from healthy donors and cancer patients. TCRdb's copy holds only in-frame clones and misses some; the assay was immunoSEQ multiplex PCR. The sample lists about 80,000 clones, approximately 89% occurring once. The sample was blood. These receptors were taken from a man aged 50 to 60 in good health. Both conserved end residues are part of each CDR3. A D gene is named only where the DNA matches it firmly.

TRBJ2-1 | TRBV19 | NA | CASSTRGSRAIYYNEQFF
TRBJ1-1 | TRBV18 | TRBD1 | CASSPQGATEAFF
TRBJ2-5 | TRBV18 | NA | CASSPPDQETQYF
TRBJ1-2 | TRBV13 | TRBD1 | CASSSGQLNRYGYTF
TRBJ1-5 | TRBV12-3/TRBV12-4 | NA | CASSSDTNQPQHF
TRBJ1-2 | TRBV3-1/TRBV3-2 | TRBD1 | CASLGTGRWNGYTF
TRBJ1-6 | TRBV27 | TRBD1 | CASRSGGAGNSPLHF
TRBJ2-1 | TRBV29-1 | NA | CSVVSPVLVYEQFF
TRBJ2-1 | TRBV2 | TRBD1 | CASSSRGHSLNEQFF
TRBJ1-2 | TRBV6-5 | TRBD1 | CAIQGAANYGYTF
TRBJ1-2 | TRBV5-4 | NA | CASGHQRGQNYGYTF
TRBJ1-1 | TRBV25-1 | NA | CASSGFMNTEAFF
TRBJ1-1 | TRBV27 | NA | CASSYRGKNTEAFF
TRBJ2-4 | TRBV6-2/TRBV6-3 | NA | CASSYTPDRLAKNIQYF
TRBJ1-2 | TRBV3-1/TRBV3-2 | NA | CASSQVGGSYTF
TRBJ1-2 | TRBV7-9 | NA | CASSLVQGGYGYTF
TRBJ1-2 | TRBV7-9 | NA | CASSANIGGYTF